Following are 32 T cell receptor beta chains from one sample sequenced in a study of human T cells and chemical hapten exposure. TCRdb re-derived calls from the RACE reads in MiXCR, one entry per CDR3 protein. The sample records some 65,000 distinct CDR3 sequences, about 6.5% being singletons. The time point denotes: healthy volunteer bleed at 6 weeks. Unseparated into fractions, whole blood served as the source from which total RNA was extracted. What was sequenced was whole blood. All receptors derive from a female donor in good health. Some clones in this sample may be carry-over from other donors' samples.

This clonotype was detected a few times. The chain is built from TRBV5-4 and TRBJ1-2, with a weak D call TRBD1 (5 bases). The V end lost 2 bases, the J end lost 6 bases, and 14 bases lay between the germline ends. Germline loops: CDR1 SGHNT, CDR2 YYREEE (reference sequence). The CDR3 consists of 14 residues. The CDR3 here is CASSFGRQGDGYTF. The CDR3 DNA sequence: TGTGCCAGCAGCTTTGGTCGTCAGGGCGATGGCTACACCTTC. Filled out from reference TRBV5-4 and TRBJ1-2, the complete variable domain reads ETGVTQSPTHLIKTRGQQVTLRCSSQSGHNTVSWYQQALGQGPQFIFQYYREEENGRGNFPPRFSGLQFPNYSSELNVNALELDDSALYLCASSFGRQGDGYTFGSGTRLTVV.

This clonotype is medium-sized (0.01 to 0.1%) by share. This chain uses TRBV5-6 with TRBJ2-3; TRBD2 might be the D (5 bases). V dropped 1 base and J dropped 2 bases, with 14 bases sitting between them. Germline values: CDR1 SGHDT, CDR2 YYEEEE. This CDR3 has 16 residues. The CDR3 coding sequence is TGTGCCAGCAGCTTGTTCGAGGGAGATCTCACAGATACGCAGTATTTT. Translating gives CASSLFEGDLTDTQYF.

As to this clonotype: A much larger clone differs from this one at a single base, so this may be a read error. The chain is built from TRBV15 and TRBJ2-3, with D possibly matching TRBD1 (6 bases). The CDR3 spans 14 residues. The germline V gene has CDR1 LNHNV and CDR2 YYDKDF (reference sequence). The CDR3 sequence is CASSREGTRDTQYF. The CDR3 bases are TGTGCCAGCAGCAGAGAAGGGACAAGGGATACGCAGTATTTT.

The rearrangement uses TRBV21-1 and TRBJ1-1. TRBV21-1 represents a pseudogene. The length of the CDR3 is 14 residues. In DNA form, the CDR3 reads TGTGCCAGCACTCGTGGCATCTCGGGTACTGAAGCTTTCTTT. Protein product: CASTRGISGTEAFF.

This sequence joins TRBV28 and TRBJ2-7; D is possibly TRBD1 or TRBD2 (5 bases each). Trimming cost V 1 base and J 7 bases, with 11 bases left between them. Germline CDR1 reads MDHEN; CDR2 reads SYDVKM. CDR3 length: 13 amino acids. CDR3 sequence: CASSLSPGTEQYF. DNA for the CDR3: TGTGCCAGCAGTTTATCTCCAGGGACGGAGCAGTACTTC. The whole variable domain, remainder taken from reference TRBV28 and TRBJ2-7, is DVKVTQSSRYLVKRTGEKVFLECVQDMDHENMFWYRQDPGLGLRLIYFSYDVKMKEKGDIPEGYSVSREKKERFSLILESASTNQTSMYLCASSLSPGTEQYFGPGTRLTVT.

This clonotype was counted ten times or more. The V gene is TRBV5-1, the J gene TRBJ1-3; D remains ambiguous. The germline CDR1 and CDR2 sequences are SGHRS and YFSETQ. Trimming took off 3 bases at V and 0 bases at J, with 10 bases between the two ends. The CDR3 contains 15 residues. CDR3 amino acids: CASSSSGGSGNTIYF. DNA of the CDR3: TGCGCCAGCAGCTCGAGCGGCGGCTCTGGAAACACCATATATTTT.

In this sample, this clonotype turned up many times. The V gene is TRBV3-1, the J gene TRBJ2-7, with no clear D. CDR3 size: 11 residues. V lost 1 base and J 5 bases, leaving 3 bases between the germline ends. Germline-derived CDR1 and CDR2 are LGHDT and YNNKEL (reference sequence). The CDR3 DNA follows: TGTGCCAGCAGCCAAGGGGACGAGCAGTACTTC. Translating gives CASSQGDEQYF.

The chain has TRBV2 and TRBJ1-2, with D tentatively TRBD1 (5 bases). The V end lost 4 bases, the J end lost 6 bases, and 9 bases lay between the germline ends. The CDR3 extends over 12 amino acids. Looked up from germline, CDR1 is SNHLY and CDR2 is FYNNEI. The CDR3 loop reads CASSGQTHGYTF. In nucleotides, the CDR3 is TGTGCCAGCAGTGGACAGACACATGGCTACACCTTC. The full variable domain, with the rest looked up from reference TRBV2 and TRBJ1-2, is EPEVTQTPSHQVTQMGQEVILRCVPISNHLYFYWYRQILGQKVEFLVSFYNNEISEKSEIFDDQFSVERPDGSNFTLKIRSTKLEDSAMYFCASSGQTHGYTFGSGTRLTVV.

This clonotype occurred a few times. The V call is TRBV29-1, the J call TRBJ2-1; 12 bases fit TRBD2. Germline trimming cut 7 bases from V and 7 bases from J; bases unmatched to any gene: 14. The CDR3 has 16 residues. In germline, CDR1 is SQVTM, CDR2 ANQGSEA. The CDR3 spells CSGYSSGRAGVNEQFF. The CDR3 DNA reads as TGCAGCGGCTACTCTAGCGGGAGGGCCGGAGTGAATGAGCAGTTCTTC.

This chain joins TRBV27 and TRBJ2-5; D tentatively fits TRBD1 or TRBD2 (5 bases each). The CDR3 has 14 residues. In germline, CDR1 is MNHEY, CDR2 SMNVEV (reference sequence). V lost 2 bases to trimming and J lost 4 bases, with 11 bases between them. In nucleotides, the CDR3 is TGTGCCAGCAGTTTAAATACGGGGCGAGAGACCCAGTACTTC. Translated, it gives CASSLNTGRETQYF.

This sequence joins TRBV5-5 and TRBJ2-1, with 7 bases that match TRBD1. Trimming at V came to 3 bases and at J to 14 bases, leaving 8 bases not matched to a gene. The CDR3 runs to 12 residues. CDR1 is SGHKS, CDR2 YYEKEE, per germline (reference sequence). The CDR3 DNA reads TGTGCCAGCAGCTCACAGGGGAACCCTGAGTTCTTC. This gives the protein CASSSQGNPEFF.

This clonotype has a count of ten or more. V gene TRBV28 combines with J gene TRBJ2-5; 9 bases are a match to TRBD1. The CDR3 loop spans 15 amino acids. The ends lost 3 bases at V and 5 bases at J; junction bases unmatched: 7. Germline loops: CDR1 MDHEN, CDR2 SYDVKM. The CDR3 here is CASSLAGQGSETQYF. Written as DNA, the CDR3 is TGTGCCAGCAGTTTGGCGGGACAGGGTTCGGAGACCCAGTACTTC.

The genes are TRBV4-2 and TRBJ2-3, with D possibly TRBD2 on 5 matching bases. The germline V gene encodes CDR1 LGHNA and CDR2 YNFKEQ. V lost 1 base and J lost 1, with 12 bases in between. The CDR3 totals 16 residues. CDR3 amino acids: CASSQVVSGGTDTQYF. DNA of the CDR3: TGTGCCAGCAGCCAAGTTGTCAGCGGAGGCACAGATACGCAGTATTTT.

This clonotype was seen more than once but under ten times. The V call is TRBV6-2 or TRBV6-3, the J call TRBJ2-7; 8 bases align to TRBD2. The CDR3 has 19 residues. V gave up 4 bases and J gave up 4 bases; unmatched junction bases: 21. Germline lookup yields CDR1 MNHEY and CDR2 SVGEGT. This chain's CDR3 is CASSSHSGEGQTRPYEQYF. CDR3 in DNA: TGTGCCAGCAGTTCGCATAGCGGGGAGGGGCAGACTCGACCTTACGAGCAGTACTTC.

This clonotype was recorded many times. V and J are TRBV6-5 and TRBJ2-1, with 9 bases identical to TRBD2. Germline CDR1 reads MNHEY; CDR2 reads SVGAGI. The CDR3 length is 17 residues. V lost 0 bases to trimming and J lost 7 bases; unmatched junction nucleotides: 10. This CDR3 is CASSYSRTAGGRNEQFF. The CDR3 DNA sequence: TGTGCCAGCAGTTACTCGAGAACAGCGGGAGGACGGAATGAGCAGTTCTTC.

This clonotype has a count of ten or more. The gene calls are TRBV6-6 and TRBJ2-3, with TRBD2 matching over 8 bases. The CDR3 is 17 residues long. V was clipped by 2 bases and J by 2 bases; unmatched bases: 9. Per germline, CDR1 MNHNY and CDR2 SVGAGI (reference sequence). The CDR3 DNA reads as TGTGCCAGCAGTTACCCCGCGGTAGCGGGATCCACAGATACGCAGTATTTT. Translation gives CASSYPAVAGSTDTQYF.

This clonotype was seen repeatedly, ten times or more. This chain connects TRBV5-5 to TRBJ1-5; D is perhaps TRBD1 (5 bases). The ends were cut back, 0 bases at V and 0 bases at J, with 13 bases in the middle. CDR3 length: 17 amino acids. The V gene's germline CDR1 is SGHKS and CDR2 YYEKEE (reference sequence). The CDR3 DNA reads TGTGCCAGCAGCTTGGAAGACAGAATCTATAGCAATCAGCCCCAGCATTTT. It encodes CASSLEDRIYSNQPQHF.

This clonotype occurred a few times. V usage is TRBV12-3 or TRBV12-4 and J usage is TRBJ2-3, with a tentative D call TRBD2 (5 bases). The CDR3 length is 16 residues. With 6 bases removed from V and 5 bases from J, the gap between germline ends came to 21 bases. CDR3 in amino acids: CASSFFTGYEVDTQYF. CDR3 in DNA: TGTGCCAGCAGCTTTTTTACGGGGTACGAGGTAGATACGCAGTATTTT.

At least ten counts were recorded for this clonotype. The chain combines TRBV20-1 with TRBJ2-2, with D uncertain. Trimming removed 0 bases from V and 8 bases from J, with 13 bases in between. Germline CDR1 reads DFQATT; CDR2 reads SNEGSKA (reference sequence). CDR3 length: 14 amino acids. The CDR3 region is CSARDHGKQGELFF. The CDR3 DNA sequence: TGCAGTGCTAGAGATCACGGAAAGCAAGGGGAGCTGTTTTTT.

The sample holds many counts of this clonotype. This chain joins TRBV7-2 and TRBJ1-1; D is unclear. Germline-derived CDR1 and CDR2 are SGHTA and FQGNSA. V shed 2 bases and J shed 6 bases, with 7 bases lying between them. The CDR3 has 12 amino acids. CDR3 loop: CASSLRPAEAFF. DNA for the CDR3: TGTGCCAGCAGCTTAAGGCCCGCTGAAGCTTTCTTT.

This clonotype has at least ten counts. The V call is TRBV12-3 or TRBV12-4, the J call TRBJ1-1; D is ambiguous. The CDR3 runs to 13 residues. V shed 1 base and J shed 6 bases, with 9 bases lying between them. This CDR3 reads CASSLGQMAEAFF. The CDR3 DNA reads TGTGCCAGCAGTTTAGGGCAGATGGCTGAAGCTTTCTTT.

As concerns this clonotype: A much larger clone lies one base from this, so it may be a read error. The CDR3: CASSPITRGTEAIF. CDR3 DNA sequence: TGTGCCAGCAGCCCGATAACCAGGGGCACTGAAGCTATCTTT. V usage is TRBV7-9 and J usage is TRBJ1-1; a weak D match, TRBD1 (6 bases). The CDR3 extends over 14 amino acids. CDR1 SEHNR and CDR2 FQNEAQ come from the germline V gene (reference sequence).

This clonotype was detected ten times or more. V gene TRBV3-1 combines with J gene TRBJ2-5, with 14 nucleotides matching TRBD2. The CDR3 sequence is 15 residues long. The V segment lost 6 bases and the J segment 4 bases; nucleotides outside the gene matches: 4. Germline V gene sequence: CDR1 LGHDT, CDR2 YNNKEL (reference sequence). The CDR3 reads CASSGTSGSSETQYF. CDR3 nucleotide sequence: TGTGCCAGCAGTGGGACTAGCGGGAGTTCAGAGACCCAGTACTTC.

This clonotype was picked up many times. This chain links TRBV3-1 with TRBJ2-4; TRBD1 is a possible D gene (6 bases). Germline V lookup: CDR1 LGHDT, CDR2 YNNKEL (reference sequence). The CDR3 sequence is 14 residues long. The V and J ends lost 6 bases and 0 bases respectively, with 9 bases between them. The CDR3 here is CASRQTGAKNIQYF. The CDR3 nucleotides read TGTGCCAGCAGACAGACAGGAGCCAAAAACATTCAGTACTTC.

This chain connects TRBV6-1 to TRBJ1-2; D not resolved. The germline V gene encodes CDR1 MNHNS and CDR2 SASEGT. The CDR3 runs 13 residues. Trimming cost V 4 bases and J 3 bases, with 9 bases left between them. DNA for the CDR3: TGTGCCAGCAGTGTATCCGGGGACTATGGCTACACCTTC. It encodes CASSVSGDYGYTF.

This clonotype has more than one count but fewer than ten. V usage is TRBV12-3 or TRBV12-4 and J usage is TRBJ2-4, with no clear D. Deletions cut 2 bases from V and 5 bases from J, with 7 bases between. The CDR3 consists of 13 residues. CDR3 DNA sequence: TGTGCCAGCAGTTTAAATCCACAAAACATTCAGTACTTC. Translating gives CASSLNPQNIQYF.

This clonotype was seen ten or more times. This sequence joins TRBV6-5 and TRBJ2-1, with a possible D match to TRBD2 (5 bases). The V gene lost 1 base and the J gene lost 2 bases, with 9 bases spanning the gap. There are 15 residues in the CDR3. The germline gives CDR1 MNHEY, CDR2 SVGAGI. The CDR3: CASSYLASAYNEQFF. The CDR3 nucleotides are TGTGCCAGCAGTTACTTAGCGAGCGCCTACAATGAGCAGTTCTTC.

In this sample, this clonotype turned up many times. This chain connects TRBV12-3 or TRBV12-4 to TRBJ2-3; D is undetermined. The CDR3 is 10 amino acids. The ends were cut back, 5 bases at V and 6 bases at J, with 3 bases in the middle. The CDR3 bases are TGTGCCAGCAGTACTGATACGCAGTATTTT. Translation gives CASSTDTQYF.

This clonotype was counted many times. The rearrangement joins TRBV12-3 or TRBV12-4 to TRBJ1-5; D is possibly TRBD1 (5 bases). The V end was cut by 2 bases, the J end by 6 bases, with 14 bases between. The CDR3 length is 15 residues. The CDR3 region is CASSLSLIRVQPQHF. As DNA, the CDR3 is TGTGCCAGCAGTTTATCCCTGATCAGGGTTCAGCCCCAGCATTTT.

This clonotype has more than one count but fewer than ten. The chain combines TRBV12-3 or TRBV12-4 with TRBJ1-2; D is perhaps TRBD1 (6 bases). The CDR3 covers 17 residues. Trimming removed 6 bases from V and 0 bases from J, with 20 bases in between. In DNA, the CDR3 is TGTGCCAGCAGCCGTGACAGGTTTTTTGGCTCTAACTATGGCTACACCTTC. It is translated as CASSRDRFFGSNYGYTF.

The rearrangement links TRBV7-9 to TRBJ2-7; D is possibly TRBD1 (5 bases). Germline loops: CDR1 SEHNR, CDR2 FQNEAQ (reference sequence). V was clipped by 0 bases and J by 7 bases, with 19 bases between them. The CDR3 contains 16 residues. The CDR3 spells CASSLAYIGAAEEQYF. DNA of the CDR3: TGTGCCAGCAGCTTAGCGTATATAGGGGCAGCTGAGGAGCAGTACTTC.

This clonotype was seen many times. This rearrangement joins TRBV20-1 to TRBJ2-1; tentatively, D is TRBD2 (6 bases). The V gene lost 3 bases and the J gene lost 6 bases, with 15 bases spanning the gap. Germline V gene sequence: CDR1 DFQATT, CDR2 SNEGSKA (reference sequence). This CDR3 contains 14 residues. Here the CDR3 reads CSASDGGEGNEQFF. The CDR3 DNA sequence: TGCAGTGCTAGCGACGGGGGAGAGGGCAATGAGCAGTTCTTC.